The 22 T cell receptor beta chains in this list originate from one sample, sequenced in a study of T cell responses to AZD1222 COVID-19 vaccine. The repertoire was sequenced with immunoSEQ multiplex PCR; TCRdb's copy has only in-frame clones and lacks some. In the table there are about 260,000 clones, over 90% of which are singletons. Material: peripheral blood, obtained on day 0 of AZD1222 vaccination. The receptors shown here come from an adult in good health.

This chain links TRBV5-1 with TRBJ1-3; no firm D call. Trimming shortened V by 3 bases and J by 1 base, and 11 bases separated the two germline ends. Germline V gene data show CDR1 as SGHRS and CDR2 as YFSETQ. The length of the CDR3 is 15 residues. This CDR3 reads CASSSGGVSGNTIYF. The DNA for the CDR3 is TGCGCCAGCAGCTCTGGCGGGGTATCTGGAAACACCATATATTTT.

The chain has TRBV4-3 and TRBJ2-3; D call uncertain. Germline assignment: CDR1 LGHNA and CDR2 YSLEER. V gave up 3 bases and J gave up 1 base, with 8 bases separating them. The CDR3 length is 14 residues. DNA for the CDR3: TGCGCCAGCAGCCATGGGGTGCGCACAGATACGCAGTATTTT. Translated: CASSHGVRTDTQYF.

V and J are TRBV30 and TRBJ2-7; 7 bases line up with TRBD2. The CDR3 is 13 residues long. Germline trimming cut 2 bases from V and 6 bases from J; bases unmatched to any gene: 7. The germline CDR1 and CDR2 sequences are GTSNPN and SVGIG (reference sequence). CDR3: CAWSLKGGAEQYF. Written as DNA, the CDR3 is TGTGCCTGGAGTCTGAAGGGAGGGGCCGAGCAGTACTTC.

The chain carries TRBV7-2 and TRBJ1-2; no clear D. This CDR3 is built from 15 residues. The V gene's germline CDR1 is SGHTA and CDR2 FQGNSA. V lost 1 base and J lost 0, with 9 bases in between. CDR3 in amino acids: CASSLVQATNYGYTF. The CDR3 DNA follows: TGTGCCAGCAGCTTAGTCCAGGCTACTAACTATGGCTACACCTTC.

J is TRBJ2-5 and V is TRBV24-1, with TRBD1 identical over 8 bases. CDR1 KGHDR and CDR2 SFDVKD come from the germline V gene. V trimming: 3 bases; J trimming: 7 bases; junction bases outside the gene matches: 9. The CDR3 covers 15 residues. DNA for the CDR3: TGTGCCACCAGTGATCCCGGACAGGGAGCGACGACCCAGTACTTC. This codes for CATSDPGQGATTQYF.

This clone was observed a handful of times. V gene TRBV28 combines with J gene TRBJ1-4; tentatively, D is TRBD1 (6 bases). CDR3 size: 16 residues. Germline V gene sequence: CDR1 MDHEN, CDR2 SYDVKM. With 3 bases removed from V and 5 bases from J, the gap between germline ends came to 16 bases. CDR3 region: CASSLGGSSRNEKLFF. In nucleotides, the CDR3 is TGTGCCAGCAGTTTGGGGGGCTCCAGCAGAAATGAAAAACTGTTTTTT.

This clone came up a few times. The genes are TRBV28 and TRBJ1-6; no clear D gene. The CDR3 contains 14 residues. V was trimmed by 5 bases and J by 7 bases, leaving 12 bases between them. Germline values: CDR1 MDHEN, CDR2 SYDVKM. Written as DNA, the CDR3 is TGTGCCAGCAGTCTCGACCCTTCCAATTCACCCCTCCACTTT. Protein product: CASSLDPSNSPLHF.

The V call is TRBV5-4, the J call TRBJ1-2, with 8 bases identical to TRBD1. V was pared by 0 bases and J by 8 bases, with 9 bases of the junction left unmatched. Per germline, CDR1 SGHNT and CDR2 YYREEE (reference sequence). The CDR3 loop spans 15 amino acids. CDR3 bases: TGTGCCAGCAGCTTGGCCGGACAGGGAATGGGCGGCTACACCTTC. It specifies CASSLAGQGMGGYTF.

In its sample, this clone was seen once. The chain has TRBV11-2 and TRBJ2-7; D remains unclear. With 5 bases removed from V and 7 bases from J, the gap between germline ends came to 18 bases. From germline, CDR1 is SGHAT and CDR2 FQNNGV. This CDR3 contains 14 residues. In nucleotides, the CDR3 is TGTGCCAGCAGCCAAAGCCACAAGGCATGGGAGCAGTACTTC. Translation: CASSQSHKAWEQYF.

The CDR3 DNA reads as TGTGCCAGCAGCTTGAACTCTAATTCACCCCTCCACTTT. This encodes CASSLNSNSPLHF. This chain links TRBV7-9 with TRBJ1-6; D call uncertain. Germline V gene sequence: CDR1 SEHNR, CDR2 FQNEAQ (reference sequence). This CDR3 contains 13 residues. The V and J ends lost 3 bases and 6 bases respectively, with 6 bases between them. Together with reference TRBV7-9 and TRBJ1-6, the CDR3 gives the full variable domain: DTGVSQNPRHKITKRGQNVTFRCDPISEHNRLYWYRQTLGQGPEFLTYFQNEAQLEKSRLLSDRFSAERPKGSFSTLEIQRTEQGDSAMYLCASSLNSNSPLHFGNGTRLTVT.

The V gene is TRBV15, the J gene TRBJ2-7, with D hard to call. The CDR3 extends over 14 amino acids. Trimming removed 5 bases at V and 5 bases at J, with 16 bases between. Germline V gene sequence: CDR1 LNHNV, CDR2 YYDKDF (reference sequence). CDR3 loop: CATSPSRTSDEQYF. The CDR3, as DNA: TGTGCCACCAGCCCTTCGCGGACGAGCGACGAGCAGTACTTC.

The chain is built from TRBV5-1 and TRBJ2-3; D ambiguous. Germline V gene sequence: CDR1 SGHRS, CDR2 YFSETQ. V lost 7 bases and J 1 base, leaving 13 bases between the germline ends. This CDR3 contains 14 residues. The CDR3 loop reads CASAPLSGTDTQYF. CDR3 nucleotides: TGCGCCAGCGCACCTCTCTCGGGCACAGATACGCAGTATTTT.

J is TRBJ2-2 and V is TRBV29-1, with 7 bases lining up with TRBD1. The CDR3 length is 11 residues. V was clipped by 7 bases and J by 5 bases; unmatched bases: 1. Germline CDR1 is SQVTM and CDR2 is ANQGSEA. The CDR3 is CSARGTGELFF. CDR3 sequence (DNA): TGCAGCGCCAGGGGGACCGGGGAGCTGTTTTTT.

CDR3 sequence (DNA): TGTGCCAGCAGTTTAAACAGGCGGTTCAACAATGAGCAGTTCTTC. Residues: CASSLNRRFNNEQFF. The chain has TRBV28 and TRBJ2-1; a possible D gene is TRBD1 (5 bases). Germline V gene data show CDR1 as MDHEN and CDR2 as SYDVKM. Trimming took off 2 bases at V and 5 bases at J, with 13 bases between the two ends. The CDR3 has 15 amino acids.

The V call is TRBV5-4, the J call TRBJ1-2, with D uncertain. The CDR3 extends over 15 amino acids. Trimming removed 2 bases at V and 2 bases at J, with 13 bases between. The germline gives CDR1 SGHNT, CDR2 YYREEE (reference sequence). The CDR3: CASSFEAVRNYGYTF. DNA for the CDR3: TGTGCCAGCAGCTTTGAGGCGGTCCGAAACTATGGCTACACCTTC.

The genes are TRBV2 and TRBJ2-5; D ambiguous. The ends were cut back, 2 bases at V and 4 bases at J, with 14 bases in the middle. Germline lookup yields CDR1 SNHLY and CDR2 FYNNEI. The CDR3 extends over 15 amino acids. The CDR3 region is CASSEKPSQLETQYF. CDR3 bases: TGTGCCAGCAGTGAAAAACCTAGTCAACTAGAGACCCAGTACTTC.

The rearrangement joins TRBV6-5 to TRBJ2-7; unclear D gene. The V end lost 8 bases, the J end lost 3 bases, and 11 bases lay between the germline ends. The CDR3 length is 12 residues. Per germline, CDR1 MNHEY and CDR2 SVGAGI. CDR3 DNA sequence: TGTGCCAGCCAGAGCTTGAACTACGAGCAGTACTTC. It encodes CASQSLNYEQYF.

The chain recombines TRBV7-9 with TRBJ2-2; D ambiguous. This CDR3 contains 15 residues. Trimming removed 4 bases from V and 4 bases from J, with 13 bases in between. CDR1 is SEHNR, CDR2 FQNEAQ, per germline (reference sequence). CDR3 loop: CASSSRLRFTGELFF. The CDR3 nucleotides read TGTGCCAGCAGCTCGAGGCTTAGGTTCACCGGGGAGCTGTTTTTT. The full variable domain, its missing parts supplied by reference TRBV7-9 and TRBJ2-2, is DTGVSQNPRHKITKRGQNVTFRCDPISEHNRLYWYRQTLGQGPEFLTYFQNEAQLEKSRLLSDRFSAERPKGSFSTLEIQRTEQGDSAMYLCASSSRLRFTGELFFGEGSRLTVL.

This chain uses TRBV27 with TRBJ1-2; D not certain. Germline CDR1 and CDR2: MNHEY and SMNVEV (reference sequence). This CDR3 is 18 amino acids long. The V and J ends lost 5 bases and 2 bases respectively, with 24 bases between them. The DNA of the CDR3 is TGTGCCAGCAGTCCTCGCCATAATAATCAAAGAAAGAACTATGGCTACACCTTC. Translation: CASSPRHNNQRKNYGYTF.

The rearrangement links TRBV19 to TRBJ1-4, with D possibly being TRBD1 (5 bases). V lost 8 bases, J lost 4 bases, and 8 bases lay in between. CDR1 and CDR2 (germline): LNHDA, SQIVND (reference sequence). This CDR3 region has 12 residues. CDR3 protein: CASRDVNEKLFF. CDR3 bases: TGTGCCAGTCGGGACGTTAATGAAAAACTGTTTTTT.

The J gene is TRBJ2-7, the V gene TRBV28, with TRBD1 as a possible D gene (6 bases). Germline V CDR1 and CDR2: MDHEN, SYDVKM. CDR3 size: 17 residues. Trimming removed 6 bases at V and 2 bases at J, with 23 bases between. Here the CDR3 reads CASSQGVTGSFTYEQYF. The CDR3 nucleotides read TGTGCCAGCAGCCAAGGGGTTACAGGGTCCTTCACCTACGAGCAGTACTTC.

This sequence joins TRBV2 and TRBJ1-1, with TRBD1 identical over 8 bases. The CDR3 is 14 residues long. Germline-derived CDR1 and CDR2 are SNHLY and FYNNEI. V shed 6 bases, J shed 10 bases, and the junction held 13 bases outside the gene matches. The CDR3 spells CASRKDRGKMAAFF. The CDR3, as DNA: TGTGCCAGCAGGAAAGACAGGGGAAAAATGGCAGCTTTCTTT.